One and the same sample provided the 29 T cell receptor beta chains below, sequenced in a study of blood T cell repertoires in COVID-19. Some clones are missing from TCRdb's copy, which holds only in-frame ones; the method was immunoSEQ multiplex PCR. The sample yields about 400,000 clones, about 90% seen once. The sample was PBMCs or T cells enriched from blood (not recorded which). Receptor source: a woman between 18 and 29 years old with acute COVID-19.

V and J are TRBV25-1 and TRBJ2-1; TRBD2 matches 7 bases. Germline loops: CDR1 MGHDK, CDR2 SYGVNS. The V segment lost 8 bases and the J segment 9 bases; nucleotides outside the gene matches: 13. This CDR3 comprises 14 residues. The CDR3 loop is CASGSSGKIVEQFF. DNA for the CDR3: TGTGCCAGCGGCTCCAGCGGGAAAATCGTTGAGCAGTTCTTC.

This chain uses TRBV30 with TRBJ2-4, with D possibly matching TRBD1 (6 bases). Germline loops: CDR1 GTSNPN, CDR2 SVGIG (reference sequence). The CDR3 is made up of 14 amino acids. The V and J ends lost 3 bases and 12 bases respectively, with 21 bases between them. CDR3: CAWSAAGRAGAQYF. The CDR3, as DNA: TGTGCCTGGAGCGCCGCCGGACGGGCAGGGGCTCAGTACTTC. The complete variable domain, with remaining parts taken from reference TRBV30 and TRBJ2-4, reads SQTIHQWPATLVQPVGSPLSLECTVEGTSNPNLYWYRQAAGRGLQLLFYSVGIGQISSEVPQNLSASRPQDRQFILSSKKLLLSDSGFYLCAWSAAGRAGAQYFGAGTRLSVL.

This rearrangement joins TRBV10-3 to TRBJ2-3; D is unclear. Germline V CDR1 and CDR2: ENHRY, SYGVKD. This CDR3 spans 14 amino acids. V was pared by 3 bases and J by 0 bases, with 7 bases between. The CDR3 here is CAISESSSTDTQYF. The CDR3 DNA sequence: TGTGCCATCAGTGAATCTTCTAGCACAGATACGCAGTATTTT.

The chain uses TRBV28 and TRBJ1-5, with 11 bases that match TRBD1. CDR3 length: 19 amino acids. The junction had 13 bases not matched to a gene; V was cut back by 6 bases and J by 0 bases. Germline CDR1 and CDR2: MDHEN and SYDVKM. Written as DNA, the CDR3 is TGTGCCAGCAGCCCAGGACAGGGGGCATCCTCTTATAGCAATCAGCCCCAGCATTTT. Amino acid sequence: CASSPGQGASSYSNQPQHF.

The gene calls are TRBV2 and TRBJ2-1, with D unresolved. V lost 3 bases to trimming and J lost 6 bases, with 15 bases between them. Germline CDR1 reads SNHLY; CDR2 reads FYNNEI. CDR3 length: 15 residues. The CDR3 sequence: CASSDLRLRFNEQFF. The CDR3 DNA reads as TGTGCCAGCAGTGATTTGAGGTTACGGTTCAATGAGCAGTTCTTC. Full variable domain (missing parts from reference TRBV2 and TRBJ2-1): EPEVTQTPSHQVTQMGQEVILRCVPISNHLYFYWYRQILGQKVEFLVSFYNNEISEKSEIFDDQFSVERPDGSNFTLKIRSTKLEDSAMYFCASSDLRLRFNEQFFGPGTRLTVL.

This clone was seen a few times. The CDR3 bases are TGCAGCGTTAGGACAGGGCCTGGAAACACCATATATTTT. It translates to CSVRTGPGNTIYF. The gene calls are TRBV29-1 and TRBJ1-3; 8 bases agree with TRBD1. V shed 5 bases and J 2 bases; nucleotides not matched to a gene: 2. The CDR3 totals 13 residues. Germline values: CDR1 SQVTM, CDR2 ANQGSEA.

This clone was detected only once. The DNA for the CDR3 is TGTGCCAGCAGTGCCACATCGTCACCCCTCCACTTT. Residues: CASSATSSPLHF. This chain joins TRBV12-3 or TRBV12-4 and TRBJ1-6; D not resolved. V shed 5 bases and J shed 10 bases, with 9 bases lying between them. The CDR3 has 12 residues.

CDR3 amino acids: CASSYTTYSYNEQFF. DNA of the CDR3: TGTGCCAGCAGTTATACTACCTACTCCTACAATGAGCAGTTCTTC. The gene calls are TRBV6-5 and TRBJ2-1, with D uncertain. Germline loops: CDR1 MNHEY, CDR2 SVGAGI. The CDR3 runs to 15 residues. Trimming removed 3 bases from V and 0 bases from J, with 9 bases in between.

J is TRBJ2-2 and V is TRBV5-4, with 9 bases lining up with TRBD2. CDR1 is SGHNT, CDR2 YYREEE, per germline (reference sequence). The junction had 9 bases not matched to a gene; V was cut back by 2 bases and J by 7 bases. This CDR3 is built from 16 residues. The CDR3 here is CASSFDSGRSGGELFF. CDR3 nucleotides: TGTGCCAGCAGCTTTGATAGCGGGAGATCGGGCGGGGAGCTGTTTTTT. Complete variable domain (other parts from reference TRBV5-4 and TRBJ2-2): ETGVTQSPTHLIKTRGQQVTLRCSSQSGHNTVSWYQQALGQGPQFIFQYYREEENGRGNFPPRFSGLQFPNYSSELNVNALELDDSALYLCASSFDSGRSGGELFFGEGSRLTVL.

The V call is TRBV6-2 or TRBV6-3, the J call TRBJ2-4; TRBD2 matches 9 bases. This CDR3 is 17 amino acids long. The V gene end was trimmed by 2 bases and the J gene end by 2 bases; junction bases not matched to a gene: 7. CDR1 and CDR2 (germline): MNHEY, SVGEGT. The CDR3 region has the DNA TGTGCCAGCAGTTACGTTCGGACTAGCGTCTCCAAAAACATTCAGTACTTC. This sequence encodes CASSYVRTSVSKNIQYF.

This sequence joins TRBV6-5 and TRBJ2-7; 7 bases agree with TRBD1. This CDR3 has 14 amino acids. Germline lookup yields CDR1 MNHEY and CDR2 SVGAGI. Losses at the gene ends were 5 bases for V and 3 bases for J; bases not matched to a gene: 7. The CDR3 loop is CASSQPGQFYEQYF. CDR3 sequence (DNA): TGTGCCAGCAGTCAACCGGGACAGTTCTACGAGCAGTACTTC.

The rearrangement links TRBV6-5 to TRBJ2-7; 8 nucleotides match TRBD1. Germline V gene sequence: CDR1 MNHEY, CDR2 SVGAGI. V gave up 4 bases and J gave up 4 bases; unmatched junction bases: 6. The CDR3 is made up of 14 amino acids. CDR3 coding DNA: TGTGCCAGCAGTTTCGAAACAGGGGGGTACGAGCAGTACTTC. Residues: CASSFETGGYEQYF.

A single count supports this clone. A read error may produce the germline difference seen at one junction end. The chain has TRBV15 and TRBJ1-2, with TRBD1 matching over 7 bases. Germline CDR1 LNHNV, CDR2 YYDKDF (reference sequence). This CDR3 spans 12 amino acids. The CDR3 sequence: CATSSRDRVIDF. The CDR3 nucleotides are TGTGCCACCAGCAGTCGCGACAGGGTCATAGACTTC.

The chain uses TRBV28 and TRBJ2-7; 9 nucleotides agree with TRBD1. Germline V lookup: CDR1 MDHEN, CDR2 SYDVKM. This CDR3 spans 17 amino acids. The trim removed 6 bases at V and 7 bases at J, leaving 19 bases unmatched. This CDR3 reads CASRPITIGTGKGEQYF. The CDR3 DNA follows: TGTGCCAGCAGACCCATAACTATCGGGACAGGGAAGGGAGAGCAGTACTTC. The full variable domain, completed using reference TRBV28 and TRBJ2-7, is DVKVTQSSRYLVKRTGEKVFLECVQDMDHENMFWYRQDPGLGLRLIYFSYDVKMKEKGDIPEGYSVSREKKERFSLILESASTNQTSMYLCASRPITIGTGKGEQYFGPGTRLTVT.

The V gene is TRBV11-2, the J gene TRBJ2-2; D uncertain. Trimming shortened V by 5 bases and J by 1 base, and 17 bases separated the two germline ends. CDR1 and CDR2 from the germline V gene are SGHAT and FQNNGV. The CDR3 totals 17 residues. The CDR3 DNA reads as TGTGCCAGCAGCCCACTATGGGTACTCCTGAACACCGGGGAGCTGTTTTTT. Its protein is CASSPLWVLLNTGELFF. Full variable domain (remainder filled in from reference TRBV11-2 and TRBJ2-2): EAGVAQSPRYKIIEKRQSVAFWCNPISGHATLYWYQQILGQGPKLLIQFQNNGVVDDSQLPKDRFSAERLKGVDSTLKIQPAKLEDSAVYLCASSPLWVLLNTGELFFGEGSRLTVL.

This chain joins TRBV29-1 and TRBJ2-2; TRBD2 aligns across 8 bases. CDR3 size: 16 residues. The ends lost 2 bases at V and 4 bases at J; junction bases unmatched: 9. Per germline, CDR1 SQVTM and CDR2 ANQGSEA. In nucleotides, the CDR3 is TGCAGCGTTGAACCAGCGGGGGATGAGGGCACCGGGGAGCTGTTTTTT. Protein sequence: CSVEPAGDEGTGELFF.

The gene calls are TRBV5-1 and TRBJ2-1; 9 nucleotides agree with TRBD2. V trimming: 0 bases; J trimming: 2 bases; junction bases outside the gene matches: 0. There are 15 residues in the CDR3. Germline lookup yields CDR1 SGHRS and CDR2 YFSETQ. CDR3 nucleotides: TGCGCCAGCAGCTTGGTAGCGGGGGCCTACAATGAGCAGTTCTTC. Translating it yields CASSLVAGAYNEQFF. The full variable domain, rest sourced from reference TRBV5-1 and TRBJ2-1, is KAGVTQTPRYLIKTRGQQVTLSCSPISGHRSVSWYQQTPGQGLQFLFEYFSETQRNKGNFPGRFSGRQFSNSRSEMNVSTLELGDSALYLCASSLVAGAYNEQFFGPGTRLTVL.

The CDR3 loop is CASSPPTRGYTQYF. CDR3 DNA: TGTGCCAGCTCACCACCAACTCGGGGATATACGCAGTATTTT. This chain uses TRBV18 with TRBJ2-3; TRBD2 is a possible D gene (5 bases). From germline, CDR1 is KGHSH and CDR2 LQKENI. V dropped 0 bases and J dropped 7 bases, with 11 bases sitting between them. The CDR3 consists of 14 residues.

The CDR3 coding sequence is TGTGCCAGCAGCCAGACGACAGGGGGCTACGAGCAGTACTTC. Translating it yields CASSQTTGGYEQYF. The chain has TRBV5-4 and TRBJ2-7, with 9 bases that match TRBD1. The CDR3 runs 14 residues. The V segment lost 4 bases and the J segment 3 bases; nucleotides outside the gene matches: 5. Germline CDR1 is SGHNT and CDR2 is YYREEE (reference sequence). Drawing the rest from reference TRBV5-4 and TRBJ2-7, the complete variable domain is ETGVTQSPTHLIKTRGQQVTLRCSSQSGHNTVSWYQQALGQGPQFIFQYYREEENGRGNFPPRFSGLQFPNYSSELNVNALELDDSALYLCASSQTTGGYEQYFGPGTRLTVT.

This chain uses TRBV18 with TRBJ2-5; a possible D gene is TRBD1 (6 bases). CDR1 and CDR2 from the germline V gene are KGHSH and LQKENI. Trimming stripped 1 base from V and 3 bases from J, with 9 bases between. This CDR3 is 14 amino acids long. CDR3 coding DNA: TGTGCCAGCTCACCACAGAGGGGGAAAGAGACCCAGTACTTC. Its protein is CASSPQRGKETQYF.

The J gene is TRBJ1-1, the V gene TRBV4-3; tentatively, D is TRBD1 (6 bases). Between the trimmed V and J ends, which lost 4 bases and 1 base, there was a span of 7 bases. CDR3 length: 13 residues. Germline V gives CDR1 LGHNA, CDR2 YSLEER. The CDR3 sequence is CASSLRGNTEAFF. CDR3 sequence (DNA): TGCGCCAGCAGCCTCAGGGGGAACACTGAAGCTTTCTTT.

This sequence joins TRBV5-1 and TRBJ1-2; TRBD1 agrees at 8 bases. Germline V gene sequence: CDR1 SGHRS, CDR2 YFSETQ. The CDR3 length is 15 residues. Unmatched junction bases numbered 8, after V lost 4 bases and J lost 3 bases. The CDR3 coding sequence is TGCGCCAGCAGCCCAGAAGGGACAGGAGACTATGGCTACACCTTC. Encoded protein: CASSPEGTGDYGYTF.

The chain employs TRBV7-2 and TRBJ2-2; 7 nucleotides match TRBD1. Germline trimming cut 6 bases from V and 5 bases from J; bases unmatched to any gene: 3. CDR3 length: 13 residues. CDR1 and CDR2 from the germline V gene are SGHTA and FQGNSA. The CDR3 spells CASRHRGTGELFF. The DNA for the CDR3 is TGTGCCAGCAGGCACAGGGGAACCGGGGAGCTGTTTTTT. Combining the CDR3 with reference TRBV7-2 and TRBJ2-2 gives the whole variable domain GAGVSQSPSNKVTEKGKDVELRCDPISGHTALYWYRQSLGQGLEFLIYFQGNSAPDKSGLPSDRFSAERTGGSVSTLTIQRTQQEDSAVYLCASRHRGTGELFFGEGSRLTVL.

V and J are TRBV27 and TRBJ2-1; 9 bases agree with TRBD1. The CDR3 is made up of 16 amino acids. V shed 5 bases and J 3 bases; nucleotides not matched to a gene: 8. Per the germline V gene, CDR1 is MNHEY and CDR2 is SMNVEV (reference sequence). The CDR3 sequence: CASSPRQGGIYNEQFF. The CDR3, as DNA: TGTGCCAGCAGTCCTAGACAGGGGGGTATCTACAATGAGCAGTTCTTC.

Details on this clone: The sample carries other DNA sequences with the same CDR3. The rearrangement links TRBV5-1 to TRBJ2-7; 11 bases are shared with TRBD1. This CDR3 region has 15 residues. The germline CDR1 and CDR2 sequences are SGHRS and YFSETQ. The V segment lost 0 bases and the J segment 4 bases; nucleotides outside the gene matches: 3. The CDR3 region is CASSLEGDRGYEQYF. CDR3 nucleotide sequence: TGCGCCAGCAGCTTGGAGGGGGACAGGGGGTACGAGCAGTACTTC.

The genes are TRBV28 and TRBJ2-7; unclear D gene. The V gene lost 3 bases and the J gene lost 0 bases, with 12 bases spanning the gap. This CDR3 region has 15 residues. Per germline, CDR1 MDHEN and CDR2 SYDVKM. The CDR3 loop is CASSFGPTSSYEQYF. CDR3 DNA: TGTGCCAGCAGTTTTGGGCCAACAAGCTCCTACGAGCAGTACTTC. Supplemented by reference TRBV28 and TRBJ2-7, the full variable domain reads DVKVTQSSRYLVKRTGEKVFLECVQDMDHENMFWYRQDPGLGLRLIYFSYDVKMKEKGDIPEGYSVSREKKERFSLILESASTNQTSMYLCASSFGPTSSYEQYFGPGTRLTVT.

This CDR3 is CASRGLSAKPQHF. The CDR3 bases are TGTGCCAGCAGGGGACTCTCGGCAAAGCCCCAGCATTTT. The gene calls are TRBV6-5 and TRBJ1-5; D possibly corresponds to TRBD1 (5 bases). Trimming removed 6 bases from V and 8 bases from J, with 14 bases in between. CDR3 size: 13 residues. Germline V gene lookup returns CDR1 MNHEY and CDR2 SVGAGI.

This clone was counted only a few times. The chain carries TRBV10-3 and TRBJ1-5; D is ambiguous. The germline gives CDR1 ENHRY, CDR2 SYGVKD. V lost 3 bases and J lost 4, with 7 bases in between. The length of the CDR3 is 13 residues. CDR3 sequence: CAISDQANQPQHF. CDR3 bases: TGTGCCATCAGTGACCAGGCGAATCAGCCCCAGCATTTT.

The chain carries TRBV27 and TRBJ2-3, with 7 nucleotides matching TRBD2. The CDR3 has 16 residues. The V gene's germline CDR1 is MNHEY and CDR2 SMNVEV (reference sequence). Trimming cost V 4 bases and J 5 bases; bases outside gene matches: 12. The CDR3 here is CASSSPGGSLKDTQYF. The CDR3 nucleotides are TGTGCCAGCAGTTCCCCCGGCGGGAGTTTGAAAGATACGCAGTATTTT.